This entry lists 32 T cell receptor beta chains sequenced from one sample in a study of beta chain features in type 1 diabetes. Sequencing targeted expressed TCRB transcripts, as all isolated RNA had been reverse transcribed. Some clones are missing from TCRdb's copy, which holds only in-frame ones; the method was immunoSEQ multiplex PCR. The sample includes some 400,000 clones, approximately 15% of them seen just once. The sample taken for sequencing was naive CD4+ T cells from blood. The receptors originated from a young woman in good health.

The chain is built from TRBV5-1 and TRBJ2-1, with 9 positions matching TRBD1. CDR1 is SGHRS and CDR2 is YFSETQ in the germline V gene. The CDR3 is made up of 16 amino acids. With 3 bases clipped from V and 6 bases from J, the junction kept 10 bases outside the gene matches. CDR3 sequence (DNA): TGCGCCAGCAGCTGGCCTAGGGACAGGGCCCTCAATGAGCAGTTCTTC. This translates into CASSWPRDRALNEQFF.

This clone occurred a few times. This chain joins TRBV29-1 and TRBJ2-1; tentatively, D is TRBD1 (5 bases). Trimming left V 5 bases short and J 0 bases short, with 14 bases between. Germline V gene data show CDR1 as SQVTM and CDR2 as ANQGSEA. The CDR3 consists of 15 residues. The CDR3 DNA is TGCAGCGTTAGGGGAAACCCCTACTCCTACAATGAGCAGTTCTTC. The encoded protein is CSVRGNPYSYNEQFF.

In its sample, this clone was seen a few times. In DNA form, the CDR3 reads TGCAGCGTTGACGGTACCCAGTACTTC. Its protein product is CSVDGTQYF. The chain couples TRBV29-1 to TRBJ2-5; no definite D call. Germline V gene data show CDR1 as SQVTM and CDR2 as ANQGSEA. V gave up 3 bases and J gave up 8 bases, with 4 bases separating them. The CDR3 runs 9 residues. The whole variable domain, remainder taken from reference TRBV29-1 and TRBJ2-5, is SAVISQKPSRDICQRGTSLTIQCQVDSQVTMMFWYRQQPGQSLTLIATANQGSEATYESGFVIDKFPISRPNLTFSTLTVSNMSPEDSSIYLCSVDGTQYFGPGTRLLVL.

The genes are TRBV19 and TRBJ2-7; 9 bases agree with TRBD1. The germline V gene has CDR1 LNHDA and CDR2 SQIVND (reference sequence). The CDR3 runs 14 residues. V lost 7 bases and J lost 6; bases outside the gene matches: 10. The CDR3 DNA sequence: TGTGCCAGTAAGGGCACAGGGGGCGGCGGCGAGCAGTACTTC. Translation: CASKGTGGGGEQYF.

This chain connects TRBV30 to TRBJ2-3, with 8 bases matching TRBD2. The CDR3 extends over 15 amino acids. The germline V gene encodes CDR1 GTSNPN and CDR2 SVGIG (reference sequence). V lost 2 bases and J lost 8; bases outside the gene matches: 12. The CDR3 is CAWSQTGGQVGTQYF. CDR3 DNA sequence: TGTGCCTGGAGTCAAACGGGAGGGCAAGTTGGTACGCAGTATTTT.

This clone was seen a handful of times. The gene calls are TRBV30 and TRBJ2-7, with 7 nucleotides matching TRBD2. This CDR3 has 14 amino acids. Germline loops: CDR1 GTSNPN, CDR2 SVGIG (reference sequence). V shed 1 base and J 5 bases; nucleotides not matched to a gene: 8. This chain's CDR3 is CAWSGQTGGHEQYF. As DNA, the CDR3 is TGTGCCTGGAGTGGACAGACGGGAGGACACGAGCAGTACTTC.

There are a few counts of this clone. The same CDR3 can be traced to other DNA sequences in this sample. The chain combines TRBV5-1 with TRBJ2-5, with TRBD2 matching 10 bases. This CDR3 has 16 residues. Germline V gives CDR1 SGHRS, CDR2 YFSETQ. Trimming took 0 bases from V and 4 from J; bases not matched to a gene: 6. The CDR3 sequence: CASSLAGLAGAETQYF. As DNA, the CDR3 is TGCGCCAGCAGCTTGGCCGGGCTAGCGGGAGCAGAGACCCAGTACTTC.

There are a few counts of this clone. CDR3 protein: CAWIPTGWNTEAFF. The CDR3 bases are TGTGCCTGGATCCCGACAGGGTGGAACACTGAAGCTTTCTTT. J is TRBJ1-1 and V is TRBV30; TRBD1 matches 7 bases. The CDR3 contains 14 residues. V shed 4 bases and J 1 base; nucleotides not matched to a gene: 6. Germline CDR1 is GTSNPN and CDR2 is SVGIG (reference sequence).

This clone was observed a handful of times. The V and J genes are TRBV5-1 and TRBJ2-3; TRBD2 matches at 9 bases. CDR3 length: 17 residues. The germline V gene has CDR1 SGHRS and CDR2 YFSETQ. The V segment lost 1 base and the J segment 6 bases; nucleotides outside the gene matches: 12. CDR3 bases: TGCGCCAGCAGCTTGAATCAAGCGGGAGGATCGGATGATACGCAGTATTTT. Translated, it gives CASSLNQAGGSDDTQYF.

V gene TRBV5-1 combines with J gene TRBJ2-5, with 7 positions matching TRBD2. The CDR3 totals 16 residues. V shed 2 bases, J shed 2 bases, and the junction held 9 bases outside the gene matches. CDR1 and CDR2 from the germline V gene are SGHRS and YFSETQ. The CDR3 loop is CASSLDPSGYQETQYF. For the CDR3, the DNA is TGCGCCAGCAGCTTAGACCCTAGCGGCTATCAAGAGACCCAGTACTTC.

DNA for the CDR3: TGTGCCCGTGACAGGGGGGTCACTGAAGCTTTCTTT. It is translated as CARDRGVTEAFF. The chain is built from TRBV30 and TRBJ1-1; 9 nucleotides match TRBD1. This CDR3 region has 12 residues. The V gene end was trimmed by 8 bases and the J gene end by 4 bases; junction bases not matched to a gene: 5. The germline CDR1 and CDR2 sequences are GTSNPN and SVGIG (reference sequence).

This clone came up a few times. The chain links TRBV5-1 to TRBJ2-1; D perhaps matches TRBD1 (6 bases). The germline V gene has CDR1 SGHRS and CDR2 YFSETQ. The CDR3 extends over 14 amino acids. The V end was cut by 4 bases, the J end by 3 bases, with 11 bases between. CDR3 bases: TGCGCCAGCAGCCCAGGACAGATCTACAATGAGCAGTTCTTC. Translation gives CASSPGQIYNEQFF.

This clone appeared a few times. The V and J genes are TRBV4-3 and TRBJ2-7, with D perhaps TRBD2 (6 bases). CDR3 size: 16 residues. CDR1 and CDR2 (germline): LGHNA, YSLEER. V was clipped by 0 bases and J by 0 bases, with 12 bases between them. CDR3 bases: TGCGCCAGCAGCCAAGAAGGGACTGTAAGCTCCTACGAGCAGTACTTC. Its protein is CASSQEGTVSSYEQYF.

The rearrangement joins TRBV2 to TRBJ2-5; unclear D gene. Per germline, CDR1 SNHLY and CDR2 FYNNEI. The CDR3 is 13 residues long. Trimming left V 6 bases short and J 9 bases short, with 17 bases between. The chain's CDR3 is CASRVEIQEPQYF. CDR3 nucleotide sequence: TGTGCCAGCAGGGTGGAGATCCAAGAACCCCAGTACTTC.

The chain carries TRBV30 and TRBJ2-6; TRBD1 might be the D (5 bases). CDR1 and CDR2 from the germline V gene are GTSNPN and SVGIG (reference sequence). V dropped 1 base and J dropped 1 base, with 14 bases sitting between them. The CDR3 extends over 17 amino acids. The CDR3, as DNA: TGTGCCTGGAGTGGGAAGGGGTCTCGTTCTGGGGCCAACGTCCTGACTTTC. As protein: CAWSGKGSRSGANVLTF.

The table lists this clone with a few counts. V is TRBV29-1 and J is TRBJ2-5, with 7 bases that match TRBD2. CDR1 is SQVTM and CDR2 is ANQGSEA in the germline V gene. The CDR3 spans 11 residues. V shed 7 bases and J 9 bases; nucleotides not matched to a gene: 8. DNA of the CDR3: TGCAGCGCTGGCCCACGGGAGGCCCAGTACTTC. It specifies CSAGPREAQYF.

This sequence joins TRBV13 and TRBJ1-2; 7 bases are a match to TRBD1. The CDR3 loop spans 15 amino acids. Unmatched junction bases numbered 10, after V lost 5 bases and J lost 4 bases. From germline, CDR1 is PRHDT and CDR2 FYEKMQ (reference sequence). Here the CDR3 DNA reads TGTGCCAGCAGCACCCTACGGGGACAGAGCTATGGCTACACCTTC. Encoded protein: CASSTLRGQSYGYTF.

This clone was recorded a few times. The chain joins TRBV7-9 to TRBJ1-1, with 7 bases lining up with TRBD1. Germline CDR1 reads SEHNR; CDR2 reads FQNEAQ (reference sequence). J gave up 1 base and V 4 bases, and 3 bases lay outside the gene matches. The CDR3 extends over 14 amino acids. The CDR3 DNA reads as TGTGCCAGCAGCTCCCAGGGGGGGAACACTGAAGCTTTCTTT. Translating gives CASSSQGGNTEAFF.

In its sample, this clone was seen a few times. The rearrangement uses TRBV7-2 and TRBJ2-1; TRBD2 aligns across 12 bases. The V gene's germline CDR1 is SGHTA and CDR2 FQGNSA. This CDR3 is built from 16 residues. V lost 3 bases to trimming and J lost 15 bases; unmatched junction nucleotides: 15. CDR3 nucleotides: TGTGCCAGCAGCTTTCTTGGACTAGCGGGGCCACCACGGGGGTTCTTC. As protein: CASSFLGLAGPPRGFF.

This clone was detected only a few times. This chain uses TRBV4-2 with TRBJ2-1; 16 bases are a match to TRBD2. The CDR3 loop spans 19 amino acids. CDR1 LGHNA and CDR2 YNFKEQ come from the germline V gene. V was pared by 4 bases and J by 5 bases, with 11 bases of the junction left unmatched. This CDR3 is CASSPGLAGGYGADNEQFF. Here the CDR3 DNA reads TGTGCCAGCAGCCCGGGACTAGCGGGAGGGTACGGGGCGGACAATGAGCAGTTCTTC.

This clone was seen a handful of times. The rearrangement joins TRBV5-1 to TRBJ2-4, with 7 bases identical to TRBD1. The germline V gene encodes CDR1 SGHRS and CDR2 YFSETQ. Unmatched junction bases numbered 7, after V lost 2 bases and J lost 8 bases. This CDR3 comprises 14 residues. Written as DNA, the CDR3 is TGCGCCAGCAGCTTAGGACAGGCCTGGGACATTCAGTACTTC. It codes for CASSLGQAWDIQYF.

This clone was observed a handful of times. The rearrangement uses TRBV7-9 and TRBJ2-3, with 9 bases matching TRBD1. The germline V gene has CDR1 SEHNR and CDR2 FQNEAQ (reference sequence). This CDR3 region has 13 residues. With V trimmed by 4 bases and J by 5 bases, 1 base remained unmatched. CDR3 sequence (DNA): TGTGCCAGCAGCTCGGGACAGGGAGATACGCAGTATTTT. Translated, it gives CASSSGQGDTQYF.

This clone was seen more than once but under ten times. The same CDR3 is also encoded by other DNA sequences in this sample. The rearrangement uses TRBV28 and TRBJ1-5; 9 bases align to TRBD1. The CDR3 has 15 amino acids. The V gene end was trimmed by 4 bases and the J gene end by 1 base; junction bases not matched to a gene: 2. CDR1 is MDHEN and CDR2 is SYDVKM in the germline V gene. This chain's CDR3 is CASSSTGGSNQPQHF. CDR3 DNA: TGTGCCAGCAGTTCGACAGGGGGAAGCAATCAGCCCCAGCATTTT.

The chain employs TRBV10-3 and TRBJ1-1; D is ambiguous. Trimming stripped 0 bases from V and 8 bases from J, with 16 bases between. CDR3 length equals 15 residues. The V gene's germline CDR1 is ENHRY and CDR2 SYGVKD. This chain's CDR3 is CAISESPPSTKEAFF. CDR3 bases: TGTGCCATCAGTGAGTCGCCGCCCTCCACTAAAGAAGCTTTCTTT.

This clone has only a few counts. The chain couples TRBV15 to TRBJ2-7, with TRBD1 identical over 9 bases. Germline V lookup: CDR1 LNHNV, CDR2 YYDKDF (reference sequence). The V gene end was trimmed by 0 bases and the J gene end by 3 bases; junction bases not matched to a gene: 9. The CDR3 is 17 amino acids. CDR3 bases: TGTGCCACCAGCAGAGAGGGGACGGGACAGGGATTCTACGAGCAGTACTTC. Amino acids: CATSREGTGQGFYEQYF.

CDR3 DNA: TGTGCCAGCAGCTTTTCCTATACGACAGGCGACGAGCAGTACTTC. As protein: CASSFSYTTGDEQYF. This chain uses TRBV7-9 with TRBJ2-7; tentative D call: TRBD1 (6 bases). CDR1 is SEHNR and CDR2 is FQNEAQ in the germline V gene (reference sequence). This CDR3 has 15 residues. V was shortened by 3 bases and J by 5 bases, with 17 bases between the two germline ends.

The V gene is TRBV7-9, the J gene TRBJ2-7, with TRBD1 identical over 7 bases. The CDR3 loop spans 15 amino acids. Germline CDR1 and CDR2: SEHNR and FQNEAQ (reference sequence). V gave up 3 bases and J gave up 3 bases; unmatched junction bases: 8. CDR3 amino acids: CASSFLLTGSYEQYF. The CDR3, as DNA: TGTGCCAGCAGCTTTCTCCTGACAGGGAGCTACGAGCAGTACTTC.

This clone has only a few counts. The chain uses TRBV27 and TRBJ1-1; D gene unclear. This CDR3 region has 14 residues. CDR1 and CDR2 from the germline V gene are MNHEY and SMNVEV (reference sequence). V was clipped by 6 bases and J by 0 bases, with 11 bases between them. In DNA, the CDR3 is TGTGCCAGCAGAAACTCACAGTTGAACACTGAAGCTTTCTTT. Amino acid sequence: CASRNSQLNTEAFF.

This clone was observed a few times. The chain joins TRBV28 to TRBJ2-1, with 8 bases matching TRBD2. The CDR3 totals 12 residues. CDR1 and CDR2 from the germline V gene are MDHEN and SYDVKM. Germline trimming cut 6 bases from V and 6 bases from J; bases unmatched to any gene: 1. The CDR3 spells CASRLAGNEQFF. The CDR3 DNA sequence: TGTGCCAGCAGGCTAGCGGGCAATGAGCAGTTCTTC.

The sample holds a few counts of this clone. The rearrangement uses TRBV5-1 and TRBJ2-5, with a tentative D call TRBD2 (6 bases). The V gene's germline CDR1 is SGHRS and CDR2 YFSETQ. Trimming stripped 3 bases from V and 3 bases from J, with 12 bases between. The CDR3 has 14 residues. The CDR3 loop reads CASSSGLAKETQYF. Written as DNA, the CDR3 is TGCGCCAGCAGCTCGGGACTGGCCAAAGAGACCCAGTACTTC. Supplemented by reference TRBV5-1 and TRBJ2-5, the full variable domain reads KAGVTQTPRYLIKTRGQQVTLSCSPISGHRSVSWYQQTPGQGLQFLFEYFSETQRNKGNFPGRFSGRQFSNSRSEMNVSTLELGDSALYLCASSSGLAKETQYFGPGTRLLVL.

The CDR3 region has the DNA TGTGCCAGCTCACAGGGACTAGCGGGAGACAATGAGCAGTTCTTC. It encodes CASSQGLAGDNEQFF. The V gene is TRBV18, the J gene TRBJ2-1, with 14 bases fitting TRBD2. Trimming at V came to 4 bases and at J to 5 bases, leaving 1 base not matched to a gene. Germline CDR1 reads KGHSH; CDR2 reads LQKENI. The CDR3 sequence is 15 residues long.

In its sample, this clone was seen a few times. This chain links TRBV10-3 with TRBJ2-7; 7 bases map to TRBD1. This CDR3 spans 13 amino acids. The ends lost 6 bases at V and 0 bases at J; junction bases unmatched: 2. Per germline, CDR1 ENHRY and CDR2 SYGVKD. The CDR3 spells CAIRTGSSYEQYF. CDR3 nucleotide sequence: TGTGCCATCAGGACAGGGAGCTCCTACGAGCAGTACTTC.